The sequence of this T cell receptor (beta chain) was determined in a study of metastatic and nonmetastatic thyroid tumors. Across the study: From malignant and benign thyroid patients, repertoires in blood and in tumor or nodule tissue were compared.

The V and J ends lost 2 bases and 2 bases respectively, with 12 bases between them. The germline CDR1 and CDR2 sequences are KGHDR and SFDVKD. The CDR3 has 15 residues. Study processing details: For papillary thyroid cancer, a distant-metastasis classifier was constructed from CDR3 differences observed across clinicopathological groups. TCRdb re-analyzed the PCR reads through MiXCR. For this entry, the V and J calls and clone size follow TCRdb and not the study's own pipeline. This table has 25,000 to 35,000 clones, 15% to 20% appearing once. In this sample, this clone is medium-sized. Its antigen is still unknown. Study-level findings and limits: Malignant thyroid tumors reportedly had TCR beta diversity that was significantly higher than in benign nodules, in blood and tumor.

Patients were all untreated before their thyroid surgery. Material for sequencing was blood. V and J are TRBV24-1 and TRBJ2-7; TRBD1 or TRBD2 may be the D gene (5 bases each). The sequence was collected from a female donor with papillary thyroid cancer or a benign thyroid nodule (not recorded which). Some clones in this sample may be carry-over from other donors' samples. The CDR3 nucleotides are TGTGCCACCAGTGATTGGTGGGACGGCGCCTACGAGCAGTACTTC. Its translation: CATSDWWDGAYEQYF.